Below are 23 T cell receptor beta chains sequenced from a single sample in a study of shared clonotypes between healthy human individuals. This table comes from immunoSEQ multiplex PCR, and its TCRdb copy is limited to in-frame clones, with some not included. The sample lists 450,000 to 600,000 clones, 79% seen once, with about an eighth in the top ten. The sequenced material came from PBMCs. Every receptor here comes from a woman in her 40s in good health. Some clones in this sample may be carry-over from other donors' samples.

The chain recombines TRBV28 with TRBJ2-7, with TRBD1 matching 12 bases. The germline V gene has CDR1 MDHEN and CDR2 SYDVKM. The CDR3 contains 15 residues. The V gene end was trimmed by 6 bases and the J gene end by 1 base; junction bases not matched to a gene: 4. CDR3 loop: CASRTGQGASYEQYF. In nucleotides, the CDR3 is TGTGCCAGCAGAACGGGACAGGGGGCTTCCTACGAGCAGTACTTC.

The V gene is TRBV7-9, the J gene TRBJ1-3; maybe TRBD1 (5 bases). The germline V gene encodes CDR1 SEHNR and CDR2 FQNEAQ (reference sequence). With 3 bases removed from V and 2 bases from J, the gap between germline ends came to 11 bases. CDR3 length: 15 amino acids. CDR3 in amino acids: CASSLGVGPGNTIYF. The CDR3, as DNA: TGTGCCAGCAGCTTGGGGGTCGGTCCTGGAAACACCATATATTTT.

This clone was seen at least ten times. The CDR3 region has the DNA TGTGCCAGCACCAAAAGCGGGAGTGTGAGGGAGACCCAGTACTTC. Its protein product is CASTKSGSVRETQYF. The chain combines TRBV7-2 with TRBJ2-5, with 8 bases lining up with TRBD2. The J segment lost 5 bases and the V segment lost 7 bases, leaving 12 bases of the junction unmatched. The CDR3 loop spans 15 amino acids. The germline V gene encodes CDR1 SGHTA and CDR2 FQGNSA. The whole variable domain, filled in from reference TRBV7-2 and TRBJ2-5, reads GAGVSQSPSNKVTEKGKDVELRCDPISGHTALYWYRQSLGQGLEFLIYFQGNSAPDKSGLPSDRFSAERTGGSVSTLTIQRTQQEDSAVYLCASTKSGSVRETQYFGPGTRLLVL.

The chain recombines TRBV14 with TRBJ1-5; the D is unclear. CDR3 size: 13 residues. Germline V gene lookup returns CDR1 SGHDN and CDR2 FVKESK. V was cut by 0 bases and J by 4 bases, with 4 bases left in between. CDR3 in amino acids: CASSQDGNQPQHF. In DNA, the CDR3 is TGTGCCAGCAGCCAAGATGGGAATCAGCCCCAGCATTTT. Full variable domain (rest looked up from reference TRBV14 and TRBJ1-5): EAGVTQFPSHSVIEKGQTVTLRCDPISGHDNLYWYRRVMGKEIKFLLHFVKESKQDESGMPNNRFLAERTGGTYSTLKVQPAELEDSGVYFCASSQDGNQPQHFGDGTRLSIL.

This clone was counted between two and nine times. This chain connects TRBV4-1 to TRBJ1-2, with D possibly TRBD1 on 6 matching bases. The CDR3 length is 12 residues. Trimming stripped 3 bases from V and 4 bases from J, with 6 bases between. Germline V gene lookup returns CDR1 MGHRA and CDR2 YSYEKL. The CDR3 nucleotides are TGCGCCAGCAGCCAGGACAGCTATGGCTACACCTTC. Translation: CASSQDSYGYTF.

The chain couples TRBV27 to TRBJ1-2; D remains unclear. The V end was cut by 0 bases, the J end by 8 bases, with 13 bases between. The CDR3 is 14 amino acids. From germline, CDR1 is MNHEY and CDR2 SMNVEV (reference sequence). The CDR3: CASSLSAGKGGYTF. The DNA for the CDR3 is TGTGCCAGCAGTTTATCGGCCGGAAAGGGAGGCTACACCTTC.

This clone was picked up a small number of times. The rearrangement links TRBV7-2 to TRBJ2-3; D possibly corresponds to TRBD2 (6 bases). Trimming removed 3 bases from V and 6 bases from J, with 19 bases in between. The germline gives CDR1 SGHTA, CDR2 FQGNSA. The CDR3 spans 16 residues. Here the CDR3 DNA reads TGTGCCAGCAGCTTGGAGTGGACTATCGGTGCCGATACGCAGTATTTT. This codes for CASSLEWTIGADTQYF.

Of note for this clone: Only one base separates this from a far larger clonotype, so it likely reflects a read error. The same CDR3 can be traced to other DNA sequences in this sample. This chain links TRBV7-8 with TRBJ2-7; perhaps D is TRBD1 or TRBD2 (6 bases each). The CDR3 spans 12 residues. Germline CDR1 and CDR2: SGHVS and FQNEAQ. CDR3 amino acids: CASSHGGGEQYF. CDR3 nucleotides: TGTGCCAGCAGCCACGGGGGCGGCGAGCAGTACTTT.

The chain is built from TRBV19 and TRBJ2-3; 7 bases map to TRBD1. Trimming cost V 6 bases and J 2 bases; bases outside gene matches: 5. The CDR3 has 14 residues. CDR1 and CDR2 (germline): LNHDA, SQIVND (reference sequence). The DNA for the CDR3 is TGTGCCAGTAGGCTCAGGGGGTCCACAGATACGCAGTATTTT. Its translation is CASRLRGSTDTQYF.

This chain connects TRBV11-3 to TRBJ1-1; no reliable D call. The CDR3 loop spans 13 amino acids. Trimming took off 6 bases at V and 3 bases at J, with 11 bases between the two ends. Germline CDR1 is SGHNT and CDR2 is YENEEA. The CDR3, as DNA: TGTGCCAGCAGGGCTGCCACGGACACTGAAGCTTTCTTT. It translates to CASRAATDTEAFF.

V and J are TRBV10-3 and TRBJ2-1; TRBD2 aligns across 8 bases. The CDR3 runs to 22 residues. Germline values: CDR1 ENHRY, CDR2 SYGVKD. J lost 2 bases, V lost 0 bases, and 21 bases had no gene match. The CDR3 DNA sequence: TGTGCCATCAGTGAGTCTTACACCGGACTAGCCTCTGCATCTTCCCCCTACAATGAGCAGTTCTTC. Its translation: CAISESYTGLASASSPYNEQFF.

This clone was seen more than once but under ten times. The V call is TRBV19, the J call TRBJ2-1; D assignment may be TRBD1 or TRBD2 (5 bases each). V lost 10 bases and J lost 7, with 23 bases in between. This CDR3 has 15 residues. Germline CDR1 reads LNHDA; CDR2 reads SQIVND (reference sequence). The CDR3: CATNYHRGDRNEQFF. DNA for the CDR3: TGTGCCACCAACTACCACAGAGGGGATAGGAATGAGCAGTTCTTC.

This clone appeared many times. J is TRBJ2-1 and V is TRBV10-3, with unresolved D. Germline-derived CDR1 and CDR2 are ENHRY and SYGVKD. The V end was cut by 1 base, the J end by 6 bases, with 7 bases between. The CDR3 consists of 13 residues. The CDR3 loop is CAISEYGPNEQFF. In DNA, the CDR3 is TGTGCCATCAGTGAGTATGGACCCAATGAGCAGTTCTTC.

The chain employs TRBV7-2 and TRBJ2-1; weak D call: TRBD2 (6 bases). The germline V and J ends were trimmed by 7 bases and 0 bases, with 13 bases remaining between them. CDR1 and CDR2 from the germline V gene are SGHTA and FQGNSA. The length of the CDR3 is 15 residues. Written as DNA, the CDR3 is TGTGCCAGCACCCGGAGGGCCCTCTCCTACAATGAGCAGTTCTTC. This codes for CASTRRALSYNEQFF.

V and J are TRBV18 and TRBJ2-1; the D is unclear. This CDR3 region has 13 residues. V lost 3 bases and J lost 4, with 7 bases in between. Germline lookup yields CDR1 KGHSH and CDR2 LQKENI. CDR3 amino acids: CASSPNQYNEQFF. In DNA form, the CDR3 reads TGTGCCAGCTCACCGAATCAGTACAATGAGCAGTTCTTC.

The chain employs TRBV7-8 and TRBJ2-7; 7 bases agree with TRBD1. V lost 2 bases and J lost 0; bases outside the gene matches: 4. The germline V gene encodes CDR1 SGHVS and CDR2 FQNEAQ. The CDR3 spans 15 residues. The CDR3 here is CASSLLWDSSYEQYF. The CDR3 DNA reads as TGTGCCAGCAGCTTATTGTGGGACAGCTCCTACGAGCAGTACTTC. The full variable domain, completed using reference TRBV7-8 and TRBJ2-7, is GAGVSQSPRYKVAKRGQDVALRCDPISGHVSLFWYQQALGQGPEFLTYFQNEAQLDKSGLPSDRFFAERPEGSVSTLKIQRTQQEDSAVYLCASSLLWDSSYEQYFGPGTRLTVT.

V and J are TRBV28 and TRBJ2-1; D may be TRBD1 (5 bases). Germline values: CDR1 MDHEN, CDR2 SYDVKM. V shed 3 bases and J shed 2 bases, with 17 bases lying between them. The CDR3 is 17 residues long. In DNA form, the CDR3 reads TGTGCCAGCAGTTTCCGCGTCGGTCCAGGGACCTACAATGAGCAGTTCTTC. It specifies CASSFRVGPGTYNEQFF.

This clone was observed a single time. The J gene is TRBJ1-3, the V gene TRBV18, with 10 bases that match TRBD1. Looked up from germline, CDR1 is KGHSH and CDR2 is LQKENI. V was clipped by 0 bases and J by 4 bases; unmatched bases: 3. The CDR3 totals 16 residues. The CDR3 sequence is CASSPPGTGAGNTIYF. The DNA of the CDR3 is TGTGCCAGCTCACCACCAGGGACAGGGGCAGGAAACACCATATATTTT.

V is TRBV4-3 and J is TRBJ2-3, with 13 bases lining up with TRBD2. Unmatched junction bases numbered 10, after V lost 0 bases and J lost 4 bases. Germline CDR1 and CDR2: LGHNA and YSLEER. The CDR3 is made up of 19 amino acids. In DNA form, the CDR3 reads TGCGCCAGCAGCCAAGATCTTCCGGGACTAGCGGGATTCGCAGATACGCAGTATTTT. It is translated as CASSQDLPGLAGFADTQYF.

The chain recombines TRBV5-6 with TRBJ2-2; D gene unclear. CDR3 length equals 15 residues. Trimming took 7 bases from V and 4 from J, leaving 17 bases between them. Per the germline V gene, CDR1 is SGHDT and CDR2 is YYEEEE. The CDR3: CASSLLGQPTGELFF. CDR3 DNA: TGTGCCAGCTCCTTGTTAGGGCAACCCACCGGGGAGCTGTTTTTT.

The gene calls are TRBV4-2 and TRBJ2-7; 11 nucleotides line up with TRBD2. Trimming took 8 bases from V and 3 from J; bases not matched to a gene: 6. The CDR3 runs 14 residues. The germline V gene has CDR1 LGHNA and CDR2 YNFKEQ. The CDR3 nucleotides are TGTGCCAGCTCCCCGACTAGCGGGGTCTACGAGCAGTACTTC. Translating it yields CASSPTSGVYEQYF.

The J gene is TRBJ2-7, the V gene TRBV10-2; D is undetermined. V dropped 2 bases and J dropped 4 bases, with 6 bases sitting between them. Germline lookup yields CDR1 WSHSY and CDR2 SAAADI. The CDR3 contains 12 residues. DNA of the CDR3: TGCGCCAGCAGTGAGATCGGTTACGAGCAGTACTTC. Its translation is CASSEIGYEQYF.

The chain joins TRBV19 to TRBJ2-1, with D possibly matching TRBD2 (5 bases). CDR1 and CDR2 (germline): LNHDA, SQIVND (reference sequence). CDR3 length equals 14 residues. V was cut by 2 bases and J by 6 bases, with 11 bases left in between. This CDR3 is CASSIFEGTNEQFF. DNA of the CDR3: TGTGCCAGTAGTATATTTGAGGGAACCAATGAGCAGTTCTTC.